This section outlines one T cell receptor beta chain sequence together with its context. The target antigen is unknown. The method was immunoSEQ multiplex PCR; TCRdb's version includes in-frame clones alone and lacks a portion of them. The sample gives approximately 110,000 clones, about 90% of which show up once; roughly 7% is in the top ten. These data belong to a study of T cell responses to AZD1222 COVID-19 vaccine. Background on the study: Second doses were pooled across both intervals (about 4 or about 12 weeks).

Study-wide results and caveats: With two AZD1222 doses given, Spike-specific TCR breadth and depth both rose. Regions left unmutated in variants are reportedly the target of nearly half of spike-specific TCRs. It was only after the peak T cell response that any repertoires were sampled.

The V and J ends lost 5 bases and 5 bases, in that order; junction bases with no gene match: 12. CDR1 and CDR2 from the germline V gene are SGHTA and FQGTGA. This CDR3 contains 16 residues. This specimen consisted of peripheral blood, obtained on day 0 of AZD1222 vaccination. The TCR sequence derives from an adult in good health. The chain is built from TRBV7-3 and TRBJ2-5, with 9 nucleotides matching TRBD1. For the CDR3, the DNA is TGTGCCAGCAGCCCGCGACTGGGACAGGGCCTCGAGACCCAGTACTTC. Protein: CASSPRLGQGLETQYF.